This record looks at one T cell receptor beta chain sequence and its context. With V trimmed by 6 bases and J by 5 bases, 9 bases remained unmatched. The CDR3 is 16 amino acids. Germline CDR1 SGHNT, CDR2 YYREEE (reference sequence). Study processing details: Nucleated cell number was recorded as an estimate derived from reference gene primer amplification. Using immunoSEQ multiplex PCR, the repertoire was profiled, and TCRdb retains in-frame clones only, with some absent. The DNA was the basis for D and trimming; V, J and clone size are from that table. The table has roughly 120,000 clones, approximately 80% seen once; the top ten hold around 8%. The source of the sample is a study of blood T cell repertoires in COVID-19.

The chain combines TRBV5-4 with TRBJ2-3, with 13 bases aligning to TRBD2. The sample consisted of peripheral blood. The receptor's source is a woman older than 75 with active or convalescent COVID-19. Here the CDR3 DNA reads TGTGCCAGCAACGAAAGACTAGCGGGAGGTCAAGATACGCAGTATTTT. This codes for CASNERLAGGQDTQYF.